This T cell receptor (beta chain) was identified in a study of OX40 agonist ivuxolimab in advanced cancers. Whole-study context: An anti-OX40 (CD134) antibody with agonistic activity, ivuxolimab, was administered to patients. Enrolled patients in dose escalation had cancers that were hepatocellular carcinoma, melanoma, renal cell or head and neck cancer.

Prior autoimmune disease or systemic immunosuppression barred patients. Clones were sequenced by immunoSEQ multiplex PCR, and TCRdb holds only the in-frame ones, with some missing. The table has 35,000 to 45,000 clones, 87% seen once; the top ten hold under 20%. This clone was picked up one time. The TCR originated in an adult with an advanced solid tumor such as melanoma, head and neck, liver or kidney cancer. The sequenced sample was CD4+ or CD8+ T cells sorted from blood, obtained in a trial of the OX40 agonist ivuxolimab.

The CDR3 loop reads CASSANSGAAIETQYF. CDR3 DNA sequence: TGTGCCAGCAGTGCCAATAGCGGGGCGGCCATAGAGACCCAGTACTTC. V gene TRBV6-4 combines with J gene TRBJ2-5; 8 bases agree with TRBD2. In germline, CDR1 is MRHNA, CDR2 SNTAGT. This CDR3 is built from 16 residues. With V trimmed by 4 bases and J by 4 bases, 11 bases remained unmatched.